A selection of T cell receptor beta chains follows, all from one sample in a study of CD8 T cells in Susac syndrome. Each CDR3 protein is one row after TCRdb ran MiXCR on the immunoSEQ multiplex PCR reads. The table shows about 430,000 distinct CDR3 sequences, with approximately 89% occurring only once. Input material: CD8+ T cells from PBMCs. Source of these receptors: a human donor with multiple sclerosis. Both conserved end residues are part of each CDR3. Fields, in order: J gene, V gene, D gene, clone size, CDR3 protein, CDR3 DNA. D genes are given only for firm matches. Expanded clones get a size class; other rows say once, few or many, or leave the size out.

TRBJ1-1 | TRBV4-1 | TRBD1 | - | CASSHPDRGVEAFF | TGCGCCAGCAGCCACCCGGACAGGGGTGTTGAAGCTTTCTTT
TRBJ2-7 | TRBV7-9 | TRBD1 | once | CASSSTGQGAPEQYF | TGTGCCAGCAGCAGTACGGGACAGGGGGCGCCCGAGCAGTACTTC
TRBJ1-2 | TRBV15 | TRBD1 | once | CATRQQGASSYGYTF | TGTGCCACCAGACAACAGGGGGCTAGTAGCTATGGCTACACCTTC
TRBJ1-1 | TRBV12-3/TRBV12-4 | TRBD1 | - | CASSLWTGTAFF | TGTGCCAGCAGTTTGTGGACAGGGACGGCTTTCTTT
TRBJ2-7 | TRBV2 | - | few | CASSEFIHEQYF | TGTGCCAGCAGTGAGTTCATTCACGAGCAGTACTTC
TRBJ2-3 | TRBV13 | - | few | CASSSSKGISDTQYF | TGTGCCAGCAGCTCCTCAAAGGGGATCTCGGATACGCAGTATTTT
TRBJ1-1 | TRBV27 | - | - | CASSLSQGFDTEAFF | TGTGCCAGCAGTTTATCCCAGGGATTCGACACTGAAGCTTTCTTT
TRBJ2-5 | TRBV6-1 | - | - | CASGGSQETQYF | TGTGCCAGCGGGGGAAGCCAAGAGACCCAGTACTTC
TRBJ2-7 | TRBV2 | TRBD2 | once | CASKASGPYEQYF | TGTGCCAGCAAAGCTAGCGGGCCTTACGAGCAGTACTTC
TRBJ2-7 | TRBV7-9 | - | - | CASSSSSRQYEQYF | TGTGCCAGCAGCTCATCGAGCCGGCAGTACGAGCAGTACTTC
TRBJ1-4 | TRBV7-9 | - | few | CASSSPGAEYYEKLFF | TGTGCCAGCAGCTCCCCGGGAGCAGAATACTATGAAAAACTGTTTTTT
TRBJ1-5 | TRBV6-1 | - | - | CASSPRGYAGSNQPQHF | TGTGCCAGCAGTCCTCGGGGGTATGCTGGATCCAATCAGCCCCAGCATTTT
TRBJ2-1 | TRBV30 | TRBD2 | - | CAWRPGLAGGPYNEQFF | TGTGCCTGGAGACCGGGACTAGCGGGGGGCCCCTACAATGAGCAGTTCTTC
TRBJ1-5 | TRBV6-5 | - | - | CASSYRPGDDPHISNQPQHF | TGTGCCAGCAGTTACCGGCCAGGGGACGATCCTCACATTAGCAATCAGCCCCAGCATTTT
TRBJ1-5 | TRBV24-1 | - | - | CATCMAQHF | TGTGCCACGTGCATGGCCCAGCATTTT
TRBJ2-1 | TRBV5-6 | - | - | CASSLNGEQFF | TGTGCCAGCAGCTTGAACGGTGAGCAGTTCTTC
TRBJ2-1 | TRBV7-6 | TRBD2 | few | CASSLSGGHNEQFF | TGTGCCAGCAGCCTTAGCGGGGGGCATAATGAGCAGTTCTTC
TRBJ1-4 | TRBV4-1 | - | - | CASSQDGGQKLFF | TGCGCCAGCAGCCAAGATGGTGGCCAAAAACTGTTTTTT
TRBJ2-1 | TRBV6-1 | TRBD2 | once | CASSERLAGAYNEQFF | TGTGCCAGCAGTGAAAGACTAGCGGGAGCCTACAATGAGCAGTTCTTC
TRBJ2-1 | TRBV6-1 | - | - | CASSDVGSQHYNEQFF | TGTGCCAGCAGTGATGTTGGCTCCCAACATTACAATGAGCAGTTCTTC
TRBJ2-7 | TRBV4-1 | TRBD1 | once | CASSPQGQGAYEQYF | TGCGCCAGCAGCCCCCAAGGACAGGGGGCTTACGAGCAGTACTTC
TRBJ2-1 | TRBV13 | - | - | CASSGNRYNEQFF | TGTGCCAGCAGCGGAAACAGGTACAATGAGCAGTTCTTC
TRBJ1-4 | TRBV9 | - | - | CASSVGKGGTTNEKLFF | TGTGCCAGCAGCGTAGGAAAAGGCGGAACAACTAATGAAAAACTGTTTTTT
TRBJ1-2 | TRBV20-1 | TRBD1 | once | CSADYAGTGNYGYTF | TGCAGTGCTGACTACGCCGGGACAGGGAACTATGGCTACACCTTC
TRBJ2-1 | TRBV11-2 | - | - | CASSLVPGNEQFF | TGTGCCAGCAGCTTAGTTCCTGGGAATGAGCAGTTCTTC
TRBJ2-3 | TRBV5-8 | TRBD1 | - | CASSLEGTGFADTQYF | TGTGCCAGCAGCTTGGAAGGGACAGGGTTTGCAGATACGCAGTATTTT
TRBJ2-3 | TRBV25-1 | TRBD2 | - | CASSEYFTGGGTDTQYF | TGTGCCAGCAGTGAATATTTTACCGGGGGAGGGACAGATACGCAGTATTTT
TRBJ1-2 | TRBV9 | TRBD1 | - | CASSVEGTGGYGYTF | TGTGCCAGCAGCGTAGAAGGGACAGGGGGTTATGGCTACACCTTC
TRBJ2-3 | TRBV11-2 | TRBD2 | - | CASSWLAGVSTDTQYF | TGTGCCAGCAGCTGGCTAGCGGGGGTGTCCACAGATACGCAGTATTTT
TRBJ2-6 | TRBV27 | - | - | CASSTRDSGANVLTF | TGTGCCAGCAGTACCCGGGACTCTGGGGCCAACGTCCTGACTTTC
TRBJ2-1 | TRBV3-1 | - | few | CASSQDKNEQFF | TGTGCCAGCAGCCAAGATAAAAATGAGCAGTTCTTC
TRBJ2-2 | TRBV30 | - | once | CAWSVGLETGELFF | TGTGCCTGGAGTGTGGGACTGGAGACCGGGGAGCTGTTTTTT
TRBJ2-6 | TRBV7-9 | TRBD2 | - | CASSWPGGGPPSWLTF | TGTGCCAGCAGCTGGCCCGGGGGGGGGCCCCCTTCGTGGCTGACTTTC
TRBJ1-4 | TRBV3-1 | - | - | CASSQVPSGREDNEKLFF | TGTGCCAGCAGCCAAGTCCCGAGTGGTAGGGAAGATAATGAAAAACTGTTTTTT
TRBJ2-5 | TRBV4-1 | - | - | CASSQGPQQETQYF | TGCGCCAGCAGCCAAGGACCGCAACAAGAGACCCAGTACTTC
TRBJ2-3 | TRBV7-9 | TRBD2 | - | CASNEAGGRRDTQYF | TGTGCCAGCAACGAGGCGGGGGGGCGAAGAGATACGCAGTATTTT
TRBJ1-1 | TRBV6-6 | - | - | CASYPASRVTEAFF | TGTGCCAGCTACCCGGCCTCCAGGGTAACTGAAGCTTTCTTT
TRBJ2-7 | TRBV12-3/TRBV12-4 | - | - | CASSLGQALPYHEQYF | TGTGCCAGCAGTTTAGGACAGGCCCTTCCTTACCACGAGCAGTACTTC